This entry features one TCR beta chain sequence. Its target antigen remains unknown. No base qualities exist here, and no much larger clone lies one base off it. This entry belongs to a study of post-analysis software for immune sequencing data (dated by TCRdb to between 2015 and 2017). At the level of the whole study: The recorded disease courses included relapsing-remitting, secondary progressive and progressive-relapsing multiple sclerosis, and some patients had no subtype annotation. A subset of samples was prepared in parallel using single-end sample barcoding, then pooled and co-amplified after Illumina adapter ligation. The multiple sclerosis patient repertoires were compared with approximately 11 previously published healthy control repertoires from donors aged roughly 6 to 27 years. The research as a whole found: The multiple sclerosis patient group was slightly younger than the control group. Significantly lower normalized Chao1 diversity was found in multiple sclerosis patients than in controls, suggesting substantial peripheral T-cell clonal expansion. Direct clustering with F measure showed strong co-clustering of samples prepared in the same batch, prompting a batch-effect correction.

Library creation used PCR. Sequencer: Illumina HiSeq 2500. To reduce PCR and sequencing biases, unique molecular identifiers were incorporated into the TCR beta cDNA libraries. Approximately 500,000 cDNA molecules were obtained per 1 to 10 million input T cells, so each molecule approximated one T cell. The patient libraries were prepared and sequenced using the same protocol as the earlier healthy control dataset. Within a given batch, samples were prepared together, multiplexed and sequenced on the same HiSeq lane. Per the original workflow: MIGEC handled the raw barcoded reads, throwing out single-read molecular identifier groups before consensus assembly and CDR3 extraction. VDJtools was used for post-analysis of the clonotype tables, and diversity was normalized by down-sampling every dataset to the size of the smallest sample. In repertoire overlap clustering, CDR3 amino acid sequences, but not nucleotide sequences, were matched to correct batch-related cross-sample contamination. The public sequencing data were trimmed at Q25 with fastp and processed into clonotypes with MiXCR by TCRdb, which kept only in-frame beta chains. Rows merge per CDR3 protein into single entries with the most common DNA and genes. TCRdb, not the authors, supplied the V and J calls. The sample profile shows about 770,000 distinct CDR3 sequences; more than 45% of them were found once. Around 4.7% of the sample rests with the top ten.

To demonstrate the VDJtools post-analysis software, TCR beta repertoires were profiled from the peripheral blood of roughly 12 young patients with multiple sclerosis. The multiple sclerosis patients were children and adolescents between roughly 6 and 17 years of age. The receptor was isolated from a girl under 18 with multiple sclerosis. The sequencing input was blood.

The CDR3 reads CSVSGQYYGYTF. The DNA sequence is given as TGCAGCGTTTCGGGACAGTACTATGGCTACACCTTC. Recombination joined TRBV29-1 with TRBJ1-2; 7 central bases correspond to TRBD1. According to the germline V gene, CDR1 reads SQVTM and CDR2 reads ANQGSEA. The CDR3 sequence holds 12 residues, the cysteine and phenylalanine included. Only the CDR3 region is kept as DNA, spanning 36 bases read in frame from base 1. Trimming accounts for 5 bases at V and 3 bases at J, while the number of junction bases matched to no gene is 3.